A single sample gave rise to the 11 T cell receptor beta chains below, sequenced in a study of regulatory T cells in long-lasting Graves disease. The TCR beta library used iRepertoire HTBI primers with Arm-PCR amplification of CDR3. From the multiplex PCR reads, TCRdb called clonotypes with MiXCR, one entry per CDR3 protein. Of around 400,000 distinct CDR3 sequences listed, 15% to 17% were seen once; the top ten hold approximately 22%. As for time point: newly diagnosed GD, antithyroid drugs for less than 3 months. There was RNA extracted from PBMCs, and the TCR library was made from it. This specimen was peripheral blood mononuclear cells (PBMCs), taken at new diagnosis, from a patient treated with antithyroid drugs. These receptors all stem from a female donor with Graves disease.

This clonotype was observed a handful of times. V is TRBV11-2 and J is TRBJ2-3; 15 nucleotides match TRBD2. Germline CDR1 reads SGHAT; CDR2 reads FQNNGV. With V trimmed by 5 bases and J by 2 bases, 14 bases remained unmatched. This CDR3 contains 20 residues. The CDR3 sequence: CASSPRTSGGAGLLTDTQYF. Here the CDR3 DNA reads TGTGCCAGCAGCCCGCGGACTAGCGGGGGGGCCGGTCTCCTCACAGATACGCAGTATTTT.

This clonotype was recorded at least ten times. This chain's CDR3 is CASSLKFYEQYF. As DNA, the CDR3 is TGTGCCAGCAGCTTGAAATTCTACGAGCAGTACTTC. The V call is TRBV11-2, the J call TRBJ2-7; D gene unclear. Germline V lookup: CDR1 SGHAT, CDR2 FQNNGV. The CDR3 runs to 12 residues. The V end was cut by 3 bases, the J end by 3 bases, with 6 bases between.

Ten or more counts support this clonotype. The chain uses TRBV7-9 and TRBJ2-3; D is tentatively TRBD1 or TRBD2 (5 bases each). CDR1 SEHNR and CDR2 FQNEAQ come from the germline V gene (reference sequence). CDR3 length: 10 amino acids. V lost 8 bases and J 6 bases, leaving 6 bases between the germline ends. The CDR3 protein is CASGGDTQYF. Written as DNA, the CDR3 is TGTGCCAGCGGGGGTGATACGCAGTATTTT.

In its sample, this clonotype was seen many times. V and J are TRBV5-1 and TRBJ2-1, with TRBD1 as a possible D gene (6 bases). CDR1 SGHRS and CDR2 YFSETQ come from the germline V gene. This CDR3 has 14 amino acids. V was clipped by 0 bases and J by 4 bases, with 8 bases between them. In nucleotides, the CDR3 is TGCGCCAGCAGCTTGGGGACAGAATACAATGAGCAGTTCTTC. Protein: CASSLGTEYNEQFF.

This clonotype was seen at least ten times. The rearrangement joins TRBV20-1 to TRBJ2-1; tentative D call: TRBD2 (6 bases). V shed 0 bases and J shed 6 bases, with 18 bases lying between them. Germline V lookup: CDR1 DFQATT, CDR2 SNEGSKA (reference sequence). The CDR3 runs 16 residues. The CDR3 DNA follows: TGCAGTGCTAGAGATATTGGAGGGACTCTTGTCAATGAGCAGTTCTTC. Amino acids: CSARDIGGTLVNEQFF.

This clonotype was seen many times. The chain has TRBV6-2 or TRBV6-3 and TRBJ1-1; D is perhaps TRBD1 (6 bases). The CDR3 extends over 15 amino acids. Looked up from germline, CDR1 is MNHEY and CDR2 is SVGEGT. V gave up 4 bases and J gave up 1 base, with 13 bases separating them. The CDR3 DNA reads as TGTGCCAGCAGTTCCAAGGGACATTCGAACACTGAAGCTTTCTTT. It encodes CASSSKGHSNTEAFF.

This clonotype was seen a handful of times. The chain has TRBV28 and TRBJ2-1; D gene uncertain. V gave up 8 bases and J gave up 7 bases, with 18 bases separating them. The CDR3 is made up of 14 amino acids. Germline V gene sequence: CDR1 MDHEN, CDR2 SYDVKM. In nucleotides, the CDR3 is TGTGCCAGCTTTAGGCACGGGTTGAGGAATGAGCAGTTCTTC. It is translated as CASFRHGLRNEQFF.

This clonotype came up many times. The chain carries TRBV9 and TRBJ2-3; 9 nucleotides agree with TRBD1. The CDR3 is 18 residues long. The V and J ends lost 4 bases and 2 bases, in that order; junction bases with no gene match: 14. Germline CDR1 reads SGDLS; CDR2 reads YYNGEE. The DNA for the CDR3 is TGTGCCAGCAGCTTAAAAAAAGAGGGACAGGGCTACACAGATACGCAGTATTTT. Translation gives CASSLKKEGQGYTDTQYF.

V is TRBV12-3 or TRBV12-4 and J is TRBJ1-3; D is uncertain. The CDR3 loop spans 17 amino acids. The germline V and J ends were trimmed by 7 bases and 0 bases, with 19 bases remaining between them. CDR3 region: CASISLGGFVSGNTIYF. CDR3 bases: TGTGCCAGCATCTCCTTGGGAGGGTTTGTCTCTGGAAACACCATATATTTT.

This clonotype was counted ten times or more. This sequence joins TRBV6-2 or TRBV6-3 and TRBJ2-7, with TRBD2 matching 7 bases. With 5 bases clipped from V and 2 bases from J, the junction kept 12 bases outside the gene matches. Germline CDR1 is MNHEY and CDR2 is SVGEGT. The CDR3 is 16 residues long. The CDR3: CASSDAGTTMPYEQYF. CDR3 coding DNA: TGTGCCAGCAGTGACGCCGGGACTACGATGCCCTACGAGCAGTACTTC.

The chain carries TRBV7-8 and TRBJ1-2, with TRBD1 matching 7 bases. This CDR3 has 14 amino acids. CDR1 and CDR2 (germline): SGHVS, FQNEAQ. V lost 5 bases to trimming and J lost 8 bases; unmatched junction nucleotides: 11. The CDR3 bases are TGTGCCAGCAGCCCACGACAGGGATTAGACGGCTACACCTTC. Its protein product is CASSPRQGLDGYTF.